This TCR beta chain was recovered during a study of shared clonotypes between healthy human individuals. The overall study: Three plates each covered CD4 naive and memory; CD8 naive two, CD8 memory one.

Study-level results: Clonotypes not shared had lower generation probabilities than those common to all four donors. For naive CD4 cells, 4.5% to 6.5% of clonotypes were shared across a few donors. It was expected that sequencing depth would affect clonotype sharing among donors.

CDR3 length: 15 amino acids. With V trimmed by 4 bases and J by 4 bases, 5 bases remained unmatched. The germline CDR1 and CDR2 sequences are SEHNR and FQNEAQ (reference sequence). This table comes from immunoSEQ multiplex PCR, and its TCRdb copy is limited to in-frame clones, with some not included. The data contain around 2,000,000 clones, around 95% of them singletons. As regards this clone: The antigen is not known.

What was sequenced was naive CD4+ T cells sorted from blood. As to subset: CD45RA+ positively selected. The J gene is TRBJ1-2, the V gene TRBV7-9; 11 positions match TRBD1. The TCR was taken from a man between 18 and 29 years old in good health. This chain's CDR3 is CASSWGGQGAYGYTF. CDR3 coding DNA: TGTGCCAGCAGCTGGGGAGGACAGGGGGCCTATGGCTACACCTTC.